This T cell receptor beta chain was found in a study of cytotoxic CD8 clonotypes in ibrutinib-treated CLL. This clone was seen a few times. Antigen specificity is unknown. Study-level points and caveats: Under therapy, public clonotypes either contracted or stayed stable, and they were uncommon. Clonality climbed at ibrutinib response, then dropped toward baseline at progression.

Extraction of approximately 2.2 micrograms of genomic DNA from cryopreserved PBMCs supplied material for TCR beta libraries. Sequencing was performed with immunoSEQ multiplex PCR; in TCRdb, only in-frame clones are kept and a portion is missing. The table lists some 200,000 clones, 72% of them singletons, with around 15% in the top ten. The CDR3 length is 13 residues. The V end lost 2 bases, the J end lost 4 bases, and 8 bases lay between the germline ends. Germline CDR1 is SGHVS and CDR2 is FNYEAQ. The chain is built from TRBV7-6 and TRBJ1-2; D unresolved. This specimen was PBMCs, taken after 24 months of ibrutinib treatment. This TCR was recovered from a human donor with chronic lymphocytic leukemia. The CDR3 DNA reads TGTGCCAGCAGCTTACGTCCGGTCTATGGCTACACCTTC. This codes for CASSLRPVYGYTF.